One and the same sample provided the 11 T cell receptor beta chains below, sequenced in a study of T-cell memory formation after mild COVID-19. MiXCR was run by TCRdb on the 5' RACE reads, yielding one entry per CDR3 protein. The table includes roughly 620,000 distinct CDR3 sequences, 18% detected once. Sequencing was done on a sample of PBMCs or a T cell subset sorted from them (not recorded which). The receptors originated from an adult woman who had mild COVID-19 (a few samples of this study predate the infection). Cell type and time point are not known.

CDR3 amino acids: CASSHPGQGPPYGYTF. The CDR3 nucleotides read TGCGCCAGCAGCCATCCAGGACAGGGACCCCCCTATGGCTACACCTTC. The chain recombines TRBV4-1 with TRBJ1-2; 8 nucleotides line up with TRBD1. The CDR3 consists of 16 residues. Germline V gives CDR1 MGHRA, CDR2 YSYEKL. Trimming at V came to 3 bases and at J to 4 bases, leaving 10 bases not matched to a gene.

This clonotype was observed at least ten times. This chain connects TRBV7-6 to TRBJ2-2, with 9 bases aligning to TRBD2. After removal of 2 bases from V and 6 bases from J, the junction contained 13 bases not matched to a gene. Germline V gene lookup returns CDR1 SGHVS and CDR2 FNYEAQ. The CDR3 is made up of 18 amino acids. CDR3 DNA: TGTGCCAGCAGCTTAAATTCCCTAGCGGGGAGATTGGCCGGGGAGCTGTTTTTT. It yields the protein CASSLNSLAGRLAGELFF.

V usage is TRBV24-1 and J usage is TRBJ2-1; 9 bases are a match to TRBD2. From germline, CDR1 is KGHDR and CDR2 SFDVKD. V lost 4 bases, J lost 2 bases, and 5 bases stayed unmatched. CDR3 size: 16 residues. CDR3 nucleotide sequence: TGTGCCACCAGTGACCAAAGCGGGAGGACCTACAATGAGCAGTTCTTC. Encoded protein: CATSDQSGRTYNEQFF.

This rearrangement joins TRBV5-1 to TRBJ1-2; TRBD1 is a possible D gene (5 bases). Trimming cost V 0 bases and J 6 bases, with 15 bases left between them. This CDR3 spans 15 amino acids. CDR1 is SGHRS and CDR2 is YFSETQ in the germline V gene. CDR3 bases: TGCGCCAGCAGCTTGGTTCCGGGAAAAGGGGATGGCTACACCTTC. Amino acid sequence: CASSLVPGKGDGYTF.

The CDR3 region has the DNA TGCGCCAGCAGCTTGGCCTTGTTGGGCAGGGAAATTCCCTACAATGAGCAGTTCTTC. Translation gives CASSLALLGREIPYNEQFF. This rearrangement joins TRBV5-1 to TRBJ2-1, with D tentatively TRBD1 (5 bases). Germline V gene sequence: CDR1 SGHRS, CDR2 YFSETQ. The CDR3 consists of 19 residues. Trimming left V 0 bases short and J 2 bases short, with 21 bases between. Using reference TRBV5-1 and TRBJ2-1 for the parts outside the CDR3, the full variable domain is KAGVTQTPRYLIKTRGQQVTLSCSPISGHRSVSWYQQTPGQGLQFLFEYFSETQRNKGNFPGRFSGRQFSNSRSEMNVSTLELGDSALYLCASSLALLGREIPYNEQFFGPGTRLTVL.

This clonotype appeared once. The V call is TRBV20-1, the J call TRBJ1-1, with D perhaps TRBD1 (5 bases). The length of the CDR3 is 14 residues. Germline V CDR1 and CDR2: DFQATT, SNEGSKA (reference sequence). The V end lost 7 bases, the J end lost 0 bases, and 15 bases lay between the germline ends. The CDR3 reads CSVPSGALNTEAFF. The DNA of the CDR3 is TGCAGTGTTCCCTCTGGGGCTTTGAACACTGAAGCTTTCTTT.

For this clonotype: This may stem from a read error, because a much larger clone lies one nucleotide away. The chain combines TRBV7-2 with TRBJ1-1; tentative D call: TRBD1 (5 bases). The CDR3 is made up of 13 amino acids. Germline V gene data show CDR1 as SGHTA and CDR2 as FQGNSA. The V end lost 3 bases, the J end lost 4 bases, and 9 bases lay between the germline ends. The CDR3 is CASSFAGTTEAFF. The CDR3 nucleotides are TGTGCCAGCAGCTTCGCAGGGACCACTGAAGCTTTCTTT. Based on the CDR3 plus reference TRBV7-2 and TRBJ1-1, the full variable domain is GAGVSQSPSNKVTEKGKDVELRCDPISGHTALYWYRQSLGQGLEFLIYFQGNSAPDKSGLPSDRFSAERTGGSVSTLTIQRTQQEDSAVYLCASSFAGTTEAFFGQGTRLTVV.

This clonotype has only a few counts. V and J are TRBV9 and TRBJ1-3; D is uncertain. The CDR3 covers 17 residues. The germline V gene has CDR1 SGDLS and CDR2 YYNGEE. Trimming took off 1 base at V and 6 bases at J, with 20 bases between the two ends. The CDR3 DNA follows: TGTGCCAGCAGCGTACATTCGGGATCCCCGGCGGTAAACACCATATATTTT. Its protein product is CASSVHSGSPAVNTIYF.

This sequence joins TRBV28 and TRBJ1-2; D is undetermined. CDR3 size: 12 residues. Deletions cut 5 bases from V and 8 bases from J, with 12 bases between. Per germline, CDR1 MDHEN and CDR2 SYDVKM. CDR3 DNA sequence: TGTGCCAGCAGTCTTCGGGGTCTGGGCTACACCTTC. Translation: CASSLRGLGYTF.

This clonotype was counted a few times. The V and J genes are TRBV20-1 and TRBJ2-3; 8 nucleotides agree with TRBD2. CDR3 length equals 15 residues. Germline CDR1 DFQATT, CDR2 SNEGSKA (reference sequence). V lost 0 bases and J lost 5; bases outside the gene matches: 7. The CDR3 DNA follows: TGCAGTGCTAGAGAGGGGAGCGGGGGAGGAGATACGCAGTATTTT. Protein product: CSAREGSGGGDTQYF.

The chain carries TRBV20-1 and TRBJ2-1; 9 bases are a match to TRBD2. The V gene end was trimmed by 4 bases and the J gene end by 4 bases; junction bases not matched to a gene: 11. The germline V gene has CDR1 DFQATT and CDR2 SNEGSKA (reference sequence). CDR3 size: 16 residues. In DNA, the CDR3 is TGCAGTGCTAACGGAATAGCGGGAGTACTGTACAATGAGCAGTTCTTC. Translated: CSANGIAGVLYNEQFF.